A selection of T cell receptor beta chains follows, all from one sample in a study of neoadjuvant nivolumab and ipilimumab in lung cancer. This table comes from immunoSEQ multiplex PCR, and its TCRdb copy is limited to in-frame clones, with some not included. Of tens of thousands of clones in the sample, around 89% were seen once. The sequencing used blood, collected before neoadjuvant nivolumab, alone or with ipilimumab. These TCRs come from an adult with non-small cell lung cancer. Some clones in this sample may be carry-over from other donors' samples. Each CDR3 is given with its conserved first and last residue. The order of the fields is CDR3 length, V gene, CDR3 protein.

cdr3_length: 15; v_call: TRBV18; cdr3_aa: CASSPPAQGPDTQYF
cdr3_length: 15; v_call: TRBV5-1; cdr3_aa: CATLPGTGGTDTQYF
cdr3_length: 17; v_call: TRBV7-2; cdr3_aa: CASSLLGTSYPYNEQFF
cdr3_length: 15; v_call: TRBV4-2; cdr3_aa: CASSQGIGTNQPQHF
cdr3_length: 14; v_call: TRBV4-1; cdr3_aa: CASSLRQGAPEAFF
cdr3_length: 14; v_call: TRBV11-2; cdr3_aa: CASSRGTGGTEAFF
cdr3_length: 15; v_call: TRBV9; cdr3_aa: CASSAPRRGGYGYTF
cdr3_length: 15; v_call: TRBV5-1; cdr3_aa: CASSLGTATNEKLFF
cdr3_length: 14; v_call: TRBV2; cdr3_aa: CASSLWDSREKLFF
cdr3_length: 16; v_call: TRBV7-2; cdr3_aa: CASSLAHGRKDQPQHF
cdr3_length: 16; v_call: TRBV5-1; cdr3_aa: CASSLGRDSTTDTQYF
cdr3_length: 13; v_call: TRBV29-1; cdr3_aa: CSVEDGGMKKLFF
cdr3_length: 13; v_call: TRBV29-1; cdr3_aa: CSVDTGAGAGYLF
cdr3_length: 15; v_call: TRBV15; cdr3_aa: CATSGPDGRQETQYF
cdr3_length: 14; v_call: TRBV6-4; cdr3_aa: CASAPLPGASGYTF
cdr3_length: 15; v_call: TRBV9; cdr3_aa: CASSVVDSDTDTQYF
cdr3_length: 17; v_call: TRBV2; cdr3_aa: CASSDARRVSGANVLTF
cdr3_length: 15; v_call: TRBV7-6; cdr3_aa: CASSLTAGGPNEQYF
cdr3_length: 17; v_call: TRBV5-1; cdr3_aa: CASSLALGLAGIYEQYF
cdr3_length: 11; v_call: TRBV6-5; cdr3_aa: CASRQRYEQYF
cdr3_length: 14; v_call: TRBV11-2; cdr3_aa: CASRGLGQNYGYTF
cdr3_length: 15; v_call: TRBV5-4; cdr3_aa: CASSSRTSGSGEQFF
cdr3_length: 15; v_call: TRBV5-4; cdr3_aa: CASSLAVAANTEAFF
cdr3_length: 13; v_call: TRBV27; cdr3_aa: CAVRQGARGEQYF
cdr3_length: 16; v_call: TRBV4-1; cdr3_aa: CASSQVGGQLNTEAFF
cdr3_length: 11; v_call: TRBV29-1; cdr3_aa: CSVETGFSVFF
cdr3_length: 17; v_call: TRBV7-8; cdr3_aa: CASSQSLAGVGRYEQYF
cdr3_length: 16; v_call: TRBV7-2; cdr3_aa: CASSLRLAADFNEQFF
cdr3_length: 12; v_call: TRBV25-1; cdr3_aa: CASSESGRAQFF
cdr3_length: 13; v_call: TRBV29-1; cdr3_aa: CSVGDLSSYEQYF
cdr3_length: 15; v_call: TRBV4-1; cdr3_aa: CASSPGTQAKNIQYF
cdr3_length: 13; v_call: TRBV6-6; cdr3_aa: CASSYGAANEAFF
cdr3_length: 13; v_call: TRBV5-4; cdr3_aa: CASRGQGRGEQYF
cdr3_length: 15; v_call: TRBV5-1; cdr3_aa: CASSLGELVTDTQYF
cdr3_length: 15; v_call: TRBV6-5; cdr3_aa: CASRPGTSGYNEQFF
cdr3_length: 16; v_call: TRBV18; cdr3_aa: CASSPGQEGIYNEQFF
cdr3_length: 13; v_call: TRBV4-3; cdr3_aa: CASSQEVTGELFF
cdr3_length: 16; v_call: TRBV7-9; cdr3_aa: CASSLPGTVGHNEQFF
cdr3_length: 17; v_call: TRBV5-1; cdr3_aa: CASSWTMNDRFSYEQYF
cdr3_length: 13; v_call: TRBV7-3; cdr3_aa: CASSQGVNTEAFF
cdr3_length: 14; v_call: TRBV25-1; cdr3_aa: CASAAVGTANEQFF
cdr3_length: 11; v_call: TRBV6-5; cdr3_aa: CASSYLYEQYF